This T cell receptor (beta chain) was recorded in a study of cytomegalovirus exposure and HLA in healthy donors (dated by TCRdb to 2015 to 2018). With regard to the full study: An earlier analysis of a few hundred of the donors reported about 260 Gb of sequence data and 95 million to 140 million unique TCR beta sequences obtained from some 200 million T cells. An earlier analysis of roughly 580 of the donors used high-throughput TCR beta sequencing to judge whether each TCR beta V gene segment behaved as functional or pseudogenic. Typing coverage differed by locus: A, B, C, DRB1 and DQB1 were typed in roughly 629-630 donors, DQA1 in 500 to 550, DPA1 in approximately 600, and DPB1 in 472. A later analysis re-analyzed previously published TCR beta repertoires from approximately 670 donors and added high-resolution HLA genotyping to study TCR occurrence patterns. Approximately 310 gigabases of sequencing data and roughly 90 million unique TCR sequences were included in an early release covering roughly 600 HLA-typed donors. Every discovery cohort repertoire had been produced on one sequencing platform. Among about 400 genotyped donors of the cohort, an average of approximately 220,000 unique TCR beta nucleotide sequences was sequenced per donor, of which about 19% were non-productive. Of the roughly 400 genotyped donors, about 80% fell in the genetic ancestry cluster associated with self-reported Caucasian donors. In addition to the first cohort of roughly 670 subjects, a separate validation cohort of 120 different subjects was used. To predict cytomegalovirus infection status, the study brought together high-throughput TCR immunosequencing, statistical association of individual TCRs with disease status, and machine learning. In a later genetic analysis, genome-wide SNP genotypes for about 60% of the 666 donors were used, and that subset was treated as a discovery cohort. The study used immunosequencing to profile the T cell repertoires of approximately 630 subjects and linked those repertoires to cytomegalovirus serostatus. Donor age, sex, ethnicity and CMV serostatus were compiled together with the repertoire data. Because of strong linkage in the cohort, roughly five DR-DQ haplotypes were treated as single units for association and clustering. The later analysis used no new phenotypic data to find candidate immune exposures, relying instead on TCR beta sequences and their occurrence across donors. The aim of the study was to test whether cataloging public T cell receptors could identify signatures of past pathogen exposure. HLA typing included class I and class II loci at four-digit resolution. General study outcomes and caveats: In a later analysis, HLA-associated TCR beta chains showed more clonal expansion and lower generation probabilities than non-associated chains that were equally common. According to a later genetic analysis, donors in an Asian-associated ancestry cluster had fewer N-insertions in productive TCRs than the approximately 670-donor mean. The only immune exposure information available for the cohort was CMV serostatus. HLA typing was unavailable for some donors at each locus, so association tests used only the typed subset. A later analysis associated approximately 17,000 TCR beta sequences with specific HLA alleles at a false discovery rate of 0.05. A cluster of highly shared sequence variants was judged likely to represent a technical artifact of the sequencing pipeline. The authors suggested that the approach could potentially be generalized to other disease states and immunological phenotypes. In vitro tests confirmed that a few of the cytomegalovirus-associated TCR beta chains recognize cytomegalovirus antigens. According to a later analysis, TCR association rates differed among HLA loci, with DRB1 alleles showing the most associated TCRs and HLA-C alleles showing the fewest. The cohort was sequenced for TCR beta chains only, and without alpha or paired-chain data the features that could be detected were limited. Assigning TCR associations to individual alleles was difficult when HLA alleles, especially DR and DQ, strongly co-occurred. A further reported finding was that TCR beta sequences accurately predicted the HLA-A and HLA-B alleles for most subjects in the first cohort. Most CMV-associated TCR beta chains appeared to be HLA-restricted in a later analysis, and the HLA associations seemed to be driven largely by CMV exposure. A later genetic analysis associated a missense DCLRE1C variant with V-gene and J-gene trimming of TCR beta chains, and an independent cohort replicated the association. The study listed 164 TCR beta chains as associated with cytomegalovirus. Some IMGT-functional V segments, including TRBV6-2 and TRBV6-3, could not be distinguished by the 87-base-pair reads and were therefore excluded. Because counts were too low, about 18 rarely observed V segments, including chromosome 9 orphons, were excluded from the earlier analysis of 587 of the donors. Several of the top co-occurrence clusters appeared to be linked to parvovirus B19, influenza, CMV and Epstein-Barr virus, according to a later analysis. In both the original and validation cohorts, the classifier was reported to diagnose cytomegalovirus status with high specificity and sensitivity. In an earlier analysis of 587 of the donors, most TCR beta V segments appeared in productive rearrangements about 90% or about 30% of the time, broadly matching IMGT annotations. Linkage disequilibrium might explain the correlated functional status among segregating V segments, but an unknown experimental factor could not be excluded. Presence/absence analyses assumed roughly uniform sequencing depth across donors, an assumption that may not hold. Most TCR sequences were observed very rarely across donors, whereas some public TCRs were present in many individuals.

As concerns this clone: Which antigen it targets is not known. No qualities accompany the bases; no much larger clone lies one base away.

The cohort consisted of approximately 670 healthy bone marrow donors. All cohort members were sampled while nominally healthy, although unrecorded immune exposures were likely present. CMV serostatus was recorded as positive for almost 300 and negative for about 55% of the 666 cohort members, whereas no CMV serostatus was recorded for the donor in question. A peripheral blood sample was collected from each donor, and TCR beta sequencing was performed on peripheral blood mononuclear cells. Genomic DNA was extracted from the blood cell samples with the Qiagen DNeasy Blood Extraction Kit. Clipping removes 2 bases from V and 8 bases from J, with 8 as the unmatched junction base count. From the cysteine up to the phenylalanine, the CDR3 has a length of 17 residues. The read is trimmed to its CDR3 DNA, 51 bases read in frame from base 1. The germline V gene (reference sequence) sets CDR1 to PRHDT and CDR2 to FYEKMQ.

The library came from the immunoSEQ multiplex PCR assay. A mixture of 60 forward primers for TCR Vbeta segments and 13 reverse primers for TCR Jbeta segments was used in the multiplex PCR. The CDR3 region of rearranged TCR beta genes was amplified from genomic DNA by a multiplex PCR assay. Amplified TCR beta libraries were sequenced as 87-base-pair reads on the Illumina HiSeq System. The paper's processing steps were these. Across the roughly 670 repertoires, a later analysis counted 60 million to 90 million unique TCR beta chains, around 11 million of which were shared by at least two donors. Raw reads were error-corrected and collapsed into unique sequences with a nearest-neighbor algorithm that merged closely related sequences to remove PCR and sequencing errors. CDR3 sequences were aligned to IMGT reference sequences to assign V, D and J gene segments. For a sequence to be retained, at least a six-nucleotide match to both a V gene segment and a J gene segment was required. A rearrangement was called productive if the CDR3 had no stop codons and remained in frame with V and J, and every other rearrangement was called non-productive. CDR3 was defined by IMGT convention, running from the second conserved V-encoded cysteine to the conserved J-encoded phenylalanine. Sequences without an unambiguous match to a single V gene segment were excluded from the earlier analysis of almost 600 of the donors. An earlier analysis of a few hundred of the donors called V segments functional above 56.7% productive rearrangements and segregating when the between-donor standard deviation exceeded 5%. To diagnose cytomegalovirus status from the catalog of TCR beta chain sequences, a statistical classification framework was built. In a later analysis, TCR nucleotide sequences were compared against IMGT/GENE-DB human TR gene sequences so that V and J genes could be assigned. Using the TCRdist pipeline, a later analysis assigned CDR3 sequences along with most-parsimonious VDJ recombination scenarios. In a later analysis, every TCR beta chain was defined by the combination of its CDR3 amino acid sequence and its V-gene family, and reads without a unique V-gene family were dropped. As a way to deal with suspected cross-contamination and a sequencing artifact, a later analysis dropped 500 to 700 nucleotide sequences that were highly shared and had low generation probability. In a later analysis, a clonal expansion index was calculated for each public chain from normalized within-repertoire ranks of inferred template counts. In a later analysis, generation probabilities were computed with a VDJ recombination model fitted to out-of-frame rearrangements, and the resulting probabilities were checked against IGoR. Hypergeometric tests were used in a later analysis to score TCR-TCR, TCR-HLA and TCR-CMV co-occurrence, with a repertoire-size bias correction applied to the TCR pairs. In a later analysis, false discovery rates were estimated by permuting HLA or CMV assignments 20 times. In a later analysis, co-occurring TCRs were grouped with DBSCAN, and TCRdist sequence similarity was added when clustering was performed within HLA-allele-positive subsets. Co-occurrence clustering excluded repertoires with fewer than 30,000 or more than 120,000 public chains, plus five with anomalous nucleotide sharing. The table comes from immuneACCESS by way of TCRdb, which keeps in-frame sequences with V and J called. Part of the clones is missing from these tables; in studies checked, under half for an unresolved V gene and the rest for unknown reasons. The DNA was the basis for D and trimming; V, J and clone size are from that table. Across this sample there are under 250,000 clones, with under 90% seen only once. The ten largest clones represent about 1.2% of the sample.

The chain was built from TRBV13 and TRBJ2-1; TRBD2 lines up with 14 middle nucleotides. The specimen was PBMCs. The receptor was isolated from a human donor in good health. Here the CDR3 is given as CASSLPGTSGSMDEQFF. The DNA reads TGTGCCAGCAGCTTACCCGGGACTAGCGGGAGTATGGATGAGCAGTTCTTC.